Listed here are 5 T cell receptor beta chains from one sample, sequenced in a study of blood T cells in healthy people across ages. Sample-barcoded 5' priming and a J-beta primer mix drove a second PCR of roughly 7 to 11 cycles. TCRdb processed the 5' RACE reads anew with MiXCR; each CDR3 protein has one entry. This repertoire shows 910,000 or so distinct CDR3 sequences, roughly half found once; its top ten account for around 21%. Sample: blood. All receptors come from a woman aged 60 to 75 in good health.

The chain joins TRBV4-1 to TRBJ2-5; 9 nucleotides match TRBD2. The germline CDR1 and CDR2 sequences are MGHRA and YSYEKL. The CDR3 is 15 residues long. The trim removed 1 base at V and 11 bases at J, leaving 11 bases unmatched. The CDR3 sequence: CASSQGSGSHNEQYF. The DNA for the CDR3 is TGCGCCAGCAGCCAAGGTAGCGGGAGTCACAATGAGCAGTACTTC.

The rearrangement joins TRBV7-2 to TRBJ1-5; 7 bases fit TRBD1. The CDR3 runs to 15 residues. Germline CDR1 and CDR2: SGHTA and FQGNSA. The ends lost 5 bases at V and 6 bases at J; junction bases unmatched: 10. The DNA of the CDR3 is TGTGCCAGCAGCCTAGGGCAGGGGGAAAGTCAGCCCCAGCATTTT. This translates into CASSLGQGESQPQHF.

The chain recombines TRBV12-3 or TRBV12-4 with TRBJ1-5; D unresolved. V was pared by 5 bases and J by 4 bases, with 18 bases between. The CDR3 spans 16 residues. The CDR3 is CASSPSRGVSNQPQHF. The CDR3 DNA reads as TGTGCCAGCAGTCCGAGCCGCGGTGTATCAAATCAGCCCCAGCATTTT.

This clonotype was recorded once. This chain connects TRBV20-1 to TRBJ2-1; 8 bases map to TRBD2. V lost 3 bases and J lost 8; bases outside the gene matches: 9. CDR1 and CDR2 (germline): DFQATT, SNEGSKA (reference sequence). The CDR3 is made up of 14 amino acids. CDR3 amino acids: CSASQAGVLDEQFF. The CDR3 DNA is TGCAGTGCTAGTCAAGCGGGAGTTCTCGATGAGCAGTTCTTC.

This clonotype was seen more than once but under ten times. The chain has TRBV29-1 and TRBJ2-7, with D possibly called TRBD1 or TRBD2 (5 bases each). CDR1 is SQVTM, CDR2 ANQGSEA, per germline. The CDR3 runs to 16 residues. The germline V and J ends were trimmed by 6 bases and 6 bases, with 27 bases remaining between them. The DNA of the CDR3 is TGCAGCGTGGAACTCGACAGAGGGTTTCGAATGGCCGAGCAGTACTTC. Residues: CSVELDRGFRMAEQYF.